The 9 T cell receptor beta chains in this list originate from one sample, sequenced in a study of T-cell reconstitution after alpha-beta-depleted transplantation in children. As it was prepared, the TCRbeta library received unique molecular identifiers. TCRdb analysed the PCR reads with MiXCR anew, one entry per CDR3 protein. The profile covers around 450,000 distinct CDR3 sequences, with 10% to 13% appearing a single time and about 2% taken by the ten largest. Material: PBMCs, obtained before TCRalphabeta/CD19-depleted stem cell transplant. The receptors stem from a child under 10 years old with inherited bone marrow failure, due to receive a stem cell transplant.

This clonotype was seen a handful of times. The chain employs TRBV5-1 and TRBJ2-1, with D unresolved. The germline V and J ends were trimmed by 1 base and 8 bases, with 22 bases remaining between them. This CDR3 has 17 residues. Germline V gene lookup returns CDR1 SGHRS and CDR2 YFSETQ. DNA for the CDR3: TGCGCCAGCAGCTTGATATTGAGTGAGCGTTCCCGGGATGAGCAGTTCTTC. Protein sequence: CASSLILSERSRDEQFF.

This chain links TRBV29-1 with TRBJ2-2; weak D call: TRBD1 (6 bases). CDR3 length: 13 residues. The ends were cut back, 4 bases at V and 6 bases at J, with 12 bases in the middle. Germline CDR1 is SQVTM and CDR2 is ANQGSEA. CDR3 nucleotide sequence: TGCAGCGTTGGGCAGGGGAGAGCCGGGGAGCTGTTTTTT. Residues: CSVGQGRAGELFF.

This clonotype showed up many times. The chain links TRBV6-5 to TRBJ2-1, with TRBD1 identical over 7 bases. This CDR3 is 13 amino acids long. Germline-derived CDR1 and CDR2 are MNHEY and SVGAGI. The ends lost 6 bases at V and 4 bases at J; junction bases unmatched: 3. The CDR3, as DNA: TGTGCCAGCAGCCGGGGACAGTACAATGAGCAGTTCTTC. This codes for CASSRGQYNEQFF.

This clonotype occurred many times. The chain joins TRBV4-1 to TRBJ2-2; D ambiguous. V lost 3 bases to trimming and J lost 9 bases, with 20 bases between them. The germline gives CDR1 MGHRA, CDR2 YSYEKL. The CDR3 covers 16 residues. CDR3 sequence reads: CASSQGLRTGLRELFF. The CDR3 nucleotides are TGCGCCAGCAGCCAGGGGTTGAGAACCGGCCTTCGGGAGCTGTTTTTT.

Concerning this clonotype: This could be a read error, since a much larger clone is one nucleotide away. V usage is TRBV9 and J usage is TRBJ2-2; D remains unclear. The CDR3 contains 13 residues. Germline CDR1 is SGDLS and CDR2 is YYNGEE. Deletions cut 3 bases from V and 4 bases from J, with 7 bases between. The CDR3 loop is CASSEVTTGELFF. The CDR3 DNA reads as TGTGCCAGCAGCGAGGTGACCACCGGGGAGCTGTTTTTT. Combining the CDR3 with reference TRBV9 and TRBJ2-2 gives the whole variable domain DSGVTQTPKHLITATGQRVTLRCSPRSGDLSVYWYQQSLDQGLQFLIQYYNGEERAKGNILERFSAQQFPDLHSELNLSSLELGDSALYFCASSEVTTGELFFGEGSRLTVL.

In its sample, this clonotype was seen many times. The chain combines TRBV20-1 with TRBJ2-1; 8 bases line up with TRBD1. CDR3 length equals 13 residues. Germline CDR1 DFQATT, CDR2 SNEGSKA (reference sequence). J gave up 6 bases and V 8 bases, and 9 bases lay outside the gene matches. The DNA for the CDR3 is TGCAGTAGCCGCAGGACAGGGATCAATGAGCAGTTCTTC. It codes for CSSRRTGINEQFF.

There are many counts of this clonotype. The chain uses TRBV5-1 and TRBJ2-7; D assignment may be TRBD1 or TRBD2 (5 bases each). The germline CDR1 and CDR2 sequences are SGHRS and YFSETQ. This CDR3 spans 15 amino acids. V was shortened by 3 bases and J by 0 bases, with 13 bases between the two germline ends. CDR3 coding DNA: TGCGCCAGCAGCTGGACCGGGACGGACTCCTACGAGCAGTACTTC. It is translated as CASSWTGTDSYEQYF.

This clonotype was seen at least ten times. The chain has TRBV4-3 and TRBJ2-3; 10 bases are a match to TRBD2. CDR1 and CDR2 from the germline V gene are LGHNA and YSLEER. V shed 1 base, J shed 6 bases, and the junction held 7 bases outside the gene matches. The CDR3 has 16 amino acids. The CDR3: CASSQVLAGVADTQYF. In DNA form, the CDR3 reads TGCGCCAGCAGCCAAGTCCTAGCGGGAGTGGCGGATACGCAGTATTTT.

About this clonotype itself: An end of the junction does not agree with germline; a read error may underlie this. The gene calls are TRBV7-2 and TRBJ2-1; 8 bases are a match to TRBD2. CDR3 size: 15 residues. Germline V gene data show CDR1 as SGHTA and CDR2 as FQGNSA. In DNA form, the CDR3 reads TGTGCCAGCAGCTTAGTCGGGACTAGTCCCAATGGGCAGTTCTTC. Protein product: CASSLVGTSPNGQFF.